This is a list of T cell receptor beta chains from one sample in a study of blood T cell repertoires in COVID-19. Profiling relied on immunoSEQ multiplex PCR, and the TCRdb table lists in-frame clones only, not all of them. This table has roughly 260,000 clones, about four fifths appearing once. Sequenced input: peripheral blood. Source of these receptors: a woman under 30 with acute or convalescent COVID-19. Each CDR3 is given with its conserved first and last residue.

cdr3_aa: CASSLALLNTEAFF
v_call: TRBV7-2
j_call: TRBJ1-1

cdr3_aa: CASSTGGSTEAFF
v_call: TRBV10-1
j_call: TRBJ1-1

cdr3_aa: CASSYGTAWGTQYF
v_call: TRBV6-2/TRBV6-3
j_call: TRBJ2-5

cdr3_aa: CTSSQAPPDPGSSGNTIYF
v_call: TRBV1
j_call: TRBJ1-3

cdr3_aa: CASGLVTGLAGGDEQFF
v_call: TRBV12-5
j_call: TRBJ2-1

cdr3_aa: CASSLDAATSTDTQYF
v_call: TRBV7-8
j_call: TRBJ2-3

cdr3_aa: CASSQRPYNRQFNQPQHF
v_call: TRBV3-1/TRBV3-2
j_call: TRBJ1-5

cdr3_aa: CASRRETGAVEQYF
v_call: TRBV2
j_call: TRBJ2-7

cdr3_aa: CASKRGRSGELFF
v_call: TRBV12-3/TRBV12-4
j_call: TRBJ2-2

cdr3_aa: CAISEWVVGDRGLAGAYNEQFF
v_call: TRBV10-3
j_call: TRBJ2-1

cdr3_aa: CASSLGGSRSEAFF
v_call: TRBV7-2
j_call: TRBJ1-1

cdr3_aa: CASSDGQNEQFF
v_call: TRBV10-1
j_call: TRBJ2-1

cdr3_aa: CASSKGAALNSPLHF
v_call: TRBV6-5
j_call: TRBJ1-6

cdr3_aa: CASSGGRGLSYEQYF
v_call: TRBV7-2
j_call: TRBJ2-7

cdr3_aa: CASSREGPDEQYF
v_call: TRBV6-5
j_call: TRBJ2-7

cdr3_aa: CASSFSPFKRQYLMNTEAFF
v_call: TRBV27
j_call: TRBJ1-1

cdr3_aa: CASSFGRSYGYTF
v_call: TRBV5-8
j_call: TRBJ1-2